What follows is one T cell receptor (beta chain) and its context. Its antigen is not identified. The sample originates from a study of cytomegalovirus exposure and HLA in healthy donors. Study at large: The study placed 80% to 90% of its 398 genotyped donors in the Caucasian-associated ancestry cluster. Study outcomes and limitations: Some TCR beta chains (around 160 of them) were listed as cytomegalovirus-associated. Cytomegalovirus status was reportedly diagnosed by the classifier with high specificity and sensitivity.

A multiplex PCR was run with 60 Vbeta primers and 13 Jbeta primers. Using immunoSEQ multiplex PCR, the repertoire was profiled, and TCRdb retains in-frame clones only, with some absent. The data hold some 28,000 clones, with 62% observed a single time. The source material was PBMCs. The TCR comes from a male donor in good health and CMV-seropositive.

The CDR3 DNA is TGTGCCAGCAGTTCACCGGGACAAGGTTACAATGAGCAGTTCTTC. This gives the protein CASSSPGQGYNEQFF. V usage is TRBV6-6 and J usage is TRBJ2-1; D may be TRBD1 (6 bases). There are 15 residues in the CDR3. With 4 bases removed from V and 4 bases from J, the gap between germline ends came to 14 bases. Germline V gene sequence: CDR1 MNHNY, CDR2 SVGAGI (reference sequence).